The 29 T cell receptor beta chains below all came from one sample that was sequenced in a study of T cell responses to AZD1222 COVID-19 vaccine. Libraries were prepared by immunoSEQ multiplex PCR; TCRdb keeps only in-frame clonotypes and omits some of them. The sample consists of about 140,000 clones, roughly 91% of them appearing once. The source material was peripheral blood, sampled 28 days after the second AZD1222 dose. The receptors come from an adult who received the AZD1222 COVID-19 vaccine.

In DNA form, the CDR3 reads TGTGCCAGCTCACCCTCCAGCGACATGGATACGCAGTATTTT. Translating it yields CASSPSSDMDTQYF. The chain uses TRBV18 and TRBJ2-3; D is unclear. V was cut by 3 bases and J by 6 bases, with 13 bases left in between. The CDR3 is 14 residues long. Germline V gene data show CDR1 as KGHSH and CDR2 as LQKENI. The full variable domain, in which reference TRBV18 and TRBJ2-3 provide the parts outside the CDR3, is NAGVMQNPRHLVRRRGQEARLRCSPMKGHSHVYWYRQLPEEGLKFMVYLQKENIIDESGMPKERFSAEFPKEGPSILRIQQVVRGDSAAYFCASSPSSDMDTQYFGPGTRLTVL.

This chain connects TRBV18 to TRBJ1-4; D may be TRBD1 (6 bases). The CDR3 runs to 14 residues. Between the trimmed V and J ends, which lost 4 bases and 2 bases, there was a span of 8 bases. From germline, CDR1 is KGHSH and CDR2 LQKENI. The CDR3 is CASSLQGTNEKLFF. For the CDR3, the DNA is TGTGCCAGCTCACTACAGGGTACTAATGAAAAACTGTTTTTT.

This chain joins TRBV30 and TRBJ1-6; D ambiguous. Germline CDR1 and CDR2: GTSNPN and SVGIG (reference sequence). V was cut by 6 bases and J by 4 bases, with 10 bases left in between. This CDR3 region has 13 residues. The CDR3 spells CACERSYNSPLHF. The CDR3 region has the DNA TGTGCCTGTGAACGGAGTTATAATTCACCCCTCCACTTT.

The J gene is TRBJ2-1, the V gene TRBV19, with D hard to call. The CDR3 sequence is 11 residues long. Germline V lookup: CDR1 LNHDA, CDR2 SQIVND (reference sequence). The V end was cut by 5 bases, the J end by 7 bases, with 6 bases between. The CDR3: CASSAENEQFF. CDR3 nucleotide sequence: TGTGCCAGTAGTGCCGAAAATGAGCAGTTCTTC.

The V and J genes are TRBV10-3 and TRBJ1-5, with D possibly being TRBD1 (6 bases). The CDR3 is 14 amino acids. V was clipped by 8 bases and J by 1 base, with 12 bases between them. Germline values: CDR1 ENHRY, CDR2 SYGVKD. CDR3 nucleotide sequence: TGTGCCATCTCGCCGGGGGCCAGCAATCAGCCCCAGCATTTT. Protein sequence: CAISPGASNQPQHF.

The rearrangement joins TRBV4-2 to TRBJ1-5; a possible D gene is TRBD1 (6 bases). Germline CDR1 reads LGHNA; CDR2 reads YNFKEQ. CDR3 length: 15 residues. The V end lost 1 base, the J end lost 0 bases, and 7 bases lay between the germline ends. CDR3: CASSQGTASNQPQHF. CDR3 DNA sequence: TGTGCCAGCAGCCAAGGGACAGCTAGCAATCAGCCCCAGCATTTT.

The rearrangement joins TRBV2 to TRBJ2-5; TRBD2 matches at 8 bases. The trim removed 11 bases at V and 2 bases at J, leaving 10 bases unmatched. The V gene's germline CDR1 is SNHLY and CDR2 FYNNEI. This CDR3 contains 14 residues. CDR3 sequence reads: CAAFAGGPQETQYF. CDR3 DNA: TGTGCCGCATTCGCGGGGGGACCTCAAGAGACCCAGTACTTC.

Details on this clone: The identical CDR3 is also encoded by other nucleotide sequences in the sample. J is TRBJ1-4 and V is TRBV5-1, with 9 positions matching TRBD1. Germline CDR1 reads SGHRS; CDR2 reads YFSETQ. After removal of 4 bases from V and 8 bases from J, the junction contained 6 bases not matched to a gene. This CDR3 region has 14 residues. For the CDR3, the DNA is TGCGCCAGCAGCCTGGGACAGGGTTTAGAAAAACTGTTTTTT. As protein: CASSLGQGLEKLFF.

The V gene is TRBV28, the J gene TRBJ2-2, with D perhaps matching TRBD2 (5 bases). Trimming stripped 7 bases from V and 0 bases from J, with 12 bases between. Germline V gene lookup returns CDR1 MDHEN and CDR2 SYDVKM. The CDR3 runs 15 residues. CDR3 loop: CASTRADSNTGELFF. The CDR3 DNA is TGTGCCAGCACCAGAGCGGACTCGAACACCGGGGAGCTGTTTTTT.

The chain combines TRBV19 with TRBJ2-5; the D gene is possibly TRBD1 (6 bases). Trimming stripped 6 bases from V and 3 bases from J, with 11 bases between. The CDR3 runs to 13 residues. Germline CDR1 is LNHDA and CDR2 is SQIVND (reference sequence). CDR3 in amino acids: CASSRDTEETQYF. CDR3 DNA: TGTGCCAGTAGCCGGGACACGGAAGAGACCCAGTACTTC.

J is TRBJ1-6 and V is TRBV10-1; tentatively, D is TRBD1 (5 bases). The CDR3 loop spans 15 amino acids. The V and J ends lost 0 bases and 6 bases respectively, with 9 bases between them. Germline loops: CDR1 WNHNN, CDR2 SYGVQD (reference sequence). In DNA, the CDR3 is TGCGCCAGCAGTGAGTCGCTGGGGGGTAATTCACCCCTCCACTTT. Its protein is CASSESLGGNSPLHF.

V usage is TRBV7-3 and J usage is TRBJ2-2; the D call may be TRBD1 or TRBD2 (6 bases each). V dropped 2 bases and J dropped 2 bases, with 12 bases sitting between them. CDR1 is SGHTA, CDR2 FQGTGA, per germline. CDR3 length: 16 amino acids. The CDR3 region has the DNA TGTGCCAGCAGCTTATACGGGGGCATTAACACCGGGGAGCTGTTTTTT. It codes for CASSLYGGINTGELFF.

The chain has TRBV28 and TRBJ1-2; D remains unclear. V gave up 3 bases and J gave up 8 bases, with 16 bases separating them. Germline CDR1 reads MDHEN; CDR2 reads SYDVKM. This CDR3 is 14 amino acids long. The CDR3 nucleotides are TGTGCCAGCAGTTTTCAGAGGCCTACCCTGGGCTACACCTTC. It specifies CASSFQRPTLGYTF.

The chain couples TRBV29-1 to TRBJ2-1; no reliable D call. Germline V gene data show CDR1 as SQVTM and CDR2 as ANQGSEA. The CDR3 loop spans 13 amino acids. Trimming removed 5 bases from V and 7 bases from J, with 15 bases in between. The CDR3 is CSVTLGVGNEQFF. In nucleotides, the CDR3 is TGCAGCGTTACCTTGGGTGTTGGAAATGAGCAGTTCTTC.

V and J are TRBV7-2 and TRBJ2-7; no clear D. The CDR3 length is 14 residues. CDR1 SGHTA and CDR2 FQGNSA come from the germline V gene. Trimming stripped 2 bases from V and 2 bases from J, with 10 bases between. The CDR3 DNA follows: TGTGCCAGCAGCTTATCCGGGTCGACCTACGAGCAGTACTTC. Protein product: CASSLSGSTYEQYF. The whole variable domain, remainder taken from reference TRBV7-2 and TRBJ2-7, is GAGVSQSPSNKVTEKGKDVELRCDPISGHTALYWYRQSLGQGLEFLIYFQGNSAPDKSGLPSDRFSAERTGGSVSTLTIQRTQQEDSAVYLCASSLSGSTYEQYFGPGTRLTVT.

The chain uses TRBV7-9 and TRBJ2-2, with unresolved D. The CDR3 has 12 amino acids. From germline, CDR1 is SEHNR and CDR2 FQNEAQ (reference sequence). Trimming pared 4 bases from V and 2 bases from J, leaving 2 bases between. CDR3 region: CASSYNTGELFF. As DNA, the CDR3 is TGTGCCAGCAGCTATAACACCGGGGAGCTGTTTTTT.

The V and J genes are TRBV28 and TRBJ2-1, with D perhaps assigned TRBD1 or TRBD2 (5 bases each). V gave up 5 bases and J gave up 1 base, with 12 bases separating them. The CDR3 contains 15 residues. Germline values: CDR1 MDHEN, CDR2 SYDVKM. The CDR3 here is CASSPARESYNEQFF. The DNA of the CDR3 is TGTGCCAGCAGTCCCGCCAGGGAGTCCTACAATGAGCAGTTCTTC.

The chain couples TRBV4-1 to TRBJ2-3; TRBD2 aligns across 9 bases. Germline CDR1 MGHRA, CDR2 YSYEKL. This CDR3 spans 20 amino acids. With 1 base clipped from V and 2 bases from J, the junction kept 16 bases outside the gene matches. CDR3 amino acids: CASSQALGYRLAGTTDTQYF. In nucleotides, the CDR3 is TGCGCCAGCAGCCAAGCACTGGGGTATCGGCTAGCGGGAACCACAGATACGCAGTATTTT.

J is TRBJ1-3 and V is TRBV19; D is possibly TRBD1 (5 bases). The V gene's germline CDR1 is LNHDA and CDR2 SQIVND (reference sequence). The CDR3 has 14 amino acids. Trimming took 8 bases from V and 2 from J, leaving 13 bases between them. The CDR3 loop reads CASGEAGPGNTIYF. The DNA for the CDR3 is TGTGCCAGTGGTGAGGCAGGGCCTGGAAACACCATATATTTT. The full variable domain, with the rest looked up from reference TRBV19 and TRBJ1-3, is DGGITQSPKYLFRKEGQNVTLSCEQNLNHDAMYWYRQDPGQGLRLIYYSQIVNDFQKGDIAEGYSVSREKKESFPLTVTSAQKNPTAFYLCASGEAGPGNTIYFGEGSWLTVV.

The genes are TRBV6-6 and TRBJ1-1, with 8 bases lining up with TRBD1. This CDR3 is built from 15 residues. Germline values: CDR1 MNHNY, CDR2 SVGAGI (reference sequence). V lost 6 bases, J lost 1 base, and 7 bases stayed unmatched. This CDR3 is CASSQTDRGNTEAFF. The CDR3, as DNA: TGTGCCAGCAGCCAAACTGACAGGGGGAACACTGAAGCTTTCTTT.

The rearrangement links TRBV5-1 to TRBJ1-1; a possible D gene is TRBD1 (5 bases). V lost 4 bases, J lost 6 bases, and 19 bases lay in between. CDR1 is SGHRS, CDR2 YFSETQ, per germline. The CDR3 is 15 amino acids. Here the CDR3 DNA reads TGCGCCAGCAGCCCTGGGGTCAGGGAAGGATCTGAAGCTTTCTTT. It specifies CASSPGVREGSEAFF.

The chain joins TRBV9 to TRBJ2-2; D is possibly TRBD1 (5 bases). The CDR3 loop spans 15 amino acids. V was cut by 0 bases and J by 2 bases, with 8 bases left in between. Germline V gives CDR1 SGDLS, CDR2 YYNGEE. The CDR3 region is CASSVGWTNTGELFF. The CDR3 DNA reads as TGTGCCAGCAGCGTAGGATGGACAAACACCGGGGAGCTGTTTTTT.

V usage is TRBV10-1 and J usage is TRBJ1-5; 7 positions match TRBD1. The CDR3 contains 12 residues. The V gene's germline CDR1 is WNHNN and CDR2 SYGVQD (reference sequence). Losses at the gene ends were 9 bases for V and 3 bases for J; bases not matched to a gene: 2. The CDR3 protein is CARGQTNQPQHF. CDR3 sequence (DNA): TGCGCCAGGGGACAGACCAATCAGCCCCAGCATTTT.

This chain joins TRBV30 and TRBJ2-3; TRBD1 aligns across 7 bases. Unmatched junction bases numbered 5, after V lost 3 bases and J lost 2 bases. The CDR3 is 14 residues long. Germline-derived CDR1 and CDR2 are GTSNPN and SVGIG (reference sequence). CDR3 protein: CAWRRDSHTDTQYF. DNA for the CDR3: TGTGCCTGGAGAAGGGACAGCCACACAGATACGCAGTATTTT.

The rearrangement joins TRBV5-8 to TRBJ1-6; D remains ambiguous. Germline CDR1 SGHTS, CDR2 YDEGEE. The CDR3 is 16 residues long. Trimming left V 2 bases short and J 7 bases short, with 16 bases between. In nucleotides, the CDR3 is TGTGCCAGCAGCTTAAGGGCCGCCCGACGAAATTCACCCCTCCACTTT. Protein sequence: CASSLRAARRNSPLHF.

A remark on this clone: The junction differs from germline at one of its ends, possibly a read error. This chain uses TRBV11-2 with TRBJ1-5; D perhaps matches TRBD1 (5 bases). There are 12 residues in the CDR3. Per the germline V gene, CDR1 is SGHAT and CDR2 is FQNNGV. In DNA form, the CDR3 reads TGTGCCAGCAGCCTAGACCAGGGGCCCCAGCATTTT. It is translated as CASSLDQGPQHF.

The V gene is TRBV20-1, the J gene TRBJ1-2, with 7 nucleotides matching TRBD1. J was trimmed by 8 bases and V by 5 bases; bases with no gene match: 5. Germline lookup yields CDR1 DFQATT and CDR2 SNEGSKA (reference sequence). This CDR3 spans 11 amino acids. For the CDR3, the DNA is TGCAGTGCTTACAGGGGTTACGGCTACACCTTC. As protein: CSAYRGYGYTF.

This chain uses TRBV3-1 (or the pseudogene TRBV3-2) with TRBJ2-3; D remains unclear. The germline V gene encodes CDR1 LGHDT and CDR2 YNNKEL (reference sequence). This CDR3 is 17 amino acids long. Trimming cost V 6 bases and J 1 base, with 20 bases left between them. CDR3 DNA sequence: TGTGCCAGCAGTACCGCTTACAGTCCCGCAGGCACAGATACGCAGTATTTT. Residues: CASSTAYSPAGTDTQYF.

The CDR3 protein is CTSSQDGTGLYEQYF. The CDR3 coding sequence is TGCACCAGCAGCCAAGATGGGACAGGGCTCTACGAGCAGTACTTC. The chain employs TRBV1 and TRBJ2-7; the table gives TRBD1 as D, unverified against the DNA. TRBV1 is marked as a pseudogene. The CDR3 is 15 amino acids.